These T cell receptor beta chains were read from a single sample in a study of CD8 T cells in Susac syndrome. A single record per CDR3 protein comes from TCRdb applying MiXCR to the immunoSEQ multiplex PCR reads. The sample records roughly 140,000 distinct CDR3 sequences, roughly 94% being singletons. Sequencing used CD8+ T cells from PBMCs. These receptors were collected from a human donor in good health. CDR3s include the opening cysteine and the closing phenylalanine or tryptophan. The D gene is left open where the match is weak. Clone size is given for some rows only: seen once, a few or many times, or a class if the clone is expanded.

>TRBV27|-|-|15|TRBJ1-5
CASSPSQRMGQPQHF
TGTGCCAGCAGTCCCTCCCAGAGGATGGGTCAGCCCCAGCATTTT
>TRBV30|-|-|13|TRBJ1-1
CAWSKGVNTEAFF
TGTGCCTGGAGTAAAGGGGTGAACACTGAAGCTTTCTTT
>TRBV30|-|-|11|TRBJ2-7
CAWSHSAEQYF
TGTGCCTGGAGCCACAGTGCCGAGCAGTACTTC
>TRBV7-9|-|-|13|TRBJ1-1
CASSFFLNTEAFF
TGTGCCAGCAGCTTCTTCCTGAACACTGAAGCTTTCTTT
>TRBV29-1|-|-|13|TRBJ1-1
CSVADPWGAEAFF
TGCAGCGTTGCGGACCCATGGGGCGCTGAAGCTTTCTTT
>TRBV29-1|-|-|15|TRBJ1-2
CSLWLVGADNYGYTF
TGCAGTCTTTGGTTGGTTGGGGCGGATAACTATGGCTACACCTTC
>TRBV11-1|TRBD1|-|15|TRBJ2-7
CASSYWRDRGYEQYF
TGTGCCAGCAGCTATTGGCGGGACAGGGGCTACGAGCAGTACTTC
>TRBV9|-|-|14|TRBJ1-2
CASSVDGGANGYTF
TGTGCCAGCAGCGTAGATGGGGGCGCAAATGGCTACACCTTC
>TRBV7-9|TRBD2|-|14|TRBJ2-3
CASSSSGVEDTQYF
TGTGCCAGCAGCTCTAGCGGGGTGGAAGATACGCAGTATTTT
>TRBV12-3/TRBV12-4|-|-|13|TRBJ1-1
CASSSWTNTEAFF
TGTGCCAGCAGTTCTTGGACGAACACTGAAGCTTTCTTT
>TRBV5-6|-|-|17|TRBJ2-6
CASSLLGQSSGANVLTF
TGTGCCAGCAGCTTACTTGGACAGAGCTCTGGGGCCAACGTCCTGACTTTC
>TRBV6-5|-|once|13|TRBJ2-7
CASNLPGSYEQYF
TGTGCCAGCAACCTTCCGGGTTCCTACGAGCAGTACTTC
>TRBV29-1|-|-|14|TRBJ1-1
CSVEWAEQNTEAFF
TGCAGCGTTGAATGGGCAGAACAGAACACTGAAGCTTTCTTT
>TRBV5-1|-|-|16|TRBJ1-1
CASSSRTGPPNTEAFF
TGCGCCAGCAGCTCACGTACCGGACCGCCGAACACTGAAGCTTTCTTT
>TRBV30|-|-|12|TRBJ1-1
CAWSGQSEEAFF
TGTGCCTGGAGTGGACAGAGCGAGGAAGCTTTCTTT
>TRBV28|TRBD1|-|15|TRBJ1-5
CASRPTGVWNQPQHF
TGTGCCAGCAGGCCTACAGGGGTTTGGAATCAGCCCCAGCATTTT
>TRBV5-4|TRBD2|-|15|TRBJ2-7
CASSLAGLGMLEQYF
TGTGCCAGCAGCTTGGCGGGACTAGGGATGTTGGAGCAGTACTTC
>TRBV6-5|TRBD2|-|14|TRBJ2-1
CASSYSGGRGEQFF
TGTGCCAGCAGTTACTCCGGGGGGAGGGGAGAGCAGTTCTTC
>TRBV29-1|-|-|12|TRBJ2-7
CSVRSGFYEQYF
TGCAGCGTCCGATCCGGGTTCTACGAGCAGTACTTC
>TRBV9|-|-|13|TRBJ2-4
CASSGEAKNIQYF
TGTGCCAGCAGCGGGGAAGCCAAAAACATTCAGTACTTC
>TRBV29-1|-|few|12|TRBJ1-5
CSVGGQHQPQHF
TGCAGCGTTGGAGGGCAGCATCAGCCCCAGCATTTT
>TRBV7-9|TRBD2|-|16|TRBJ2-1
CASSLAWASGRDEQFF
TGTGCCAGCAGCTTAGCGTGGGCTAGCGGGAGGGACGAGCAGTTCTTC
>TRBV15|TRBD2|-|16|TRBJ2-2
CATSRVSGRFTGELFF
TGTGCCACCAGCAGAGTTAGCGGGAGATTTACCGGGGAGCTGTTTTTT
>TRBV13|-|-|13|TRBJ2-4
CASSLGPPGLKYF
TGTGCCAGCAGCTTAGGCCCACCGGGCCTCAAGTACTTC
>TRBV7-9|-|once|13|TRBJ2-5
CASSLPSVETQYF
TGTGCCAGCAGCTTACCCTCGGTAGAGACCCAGTACTTC
>TRBV25-1|TRBD2|-|16|TRBJ2-5
CASSPTGLAGSETQYF
TGTGCCAGCAGTCCCACGGGACTAGCGGGATCGGAGACCCAGTACTTC
>TRBV6-2/TRBV6-3|TRBD1|-|22|TRBJ2-1
CASSYPNRPGQGASATYNEQFF
TGTGCCAGCAGTTACCCCAATCGACCGGGACAGGGGGCTTCCGCCACCTACAATGAGCAGTTCTTC
>TRBV27|-|-|18|TRBJ1-1
CASSSKTAPIVQDTEAFF
TGTGCCAGCAGTTCAAAGACAGCCCCGATCGTCCAGGACACTGAAGCTTTCTTT
>TRBV29-1|-|-|13|TRBJ2-1
CSVKGGDGNEQFF
TGCAGCGTTAAAGGAGGTGATGGCAATGAGCAGTTCTTC
>TRBV3-1|TRBD1|-|14|TRBJ1-2
CASSPRTGEYGYTF
TGTGCCAGCAGCCCTCGGACAGGGGAATATGGCTACACCTTC
>TRBV20-1|-|once|13|TRBJ2-4
CSACPLAKNIQYF
TGCAGTGCTTGCCCCTTAGCCAAAAACATTCAGTACTTC